Below, 30 T cell receptor beta chains from the same sample are listed, as sequenced in a study of T cell clonality in common variable immunodeficiency. General study findings and limits: In common variable immunodeficiency, TCR beta chains reportedly carried fewer deletions and N-nucleotide insertions.

These receptors lack a known antigen. Method: immunoSEQ multiplex PCR; TCRdb's copy keeps in-frame clones and lacks some. Sampling found several thousand clones, none seen once. Sequencing input: peripheral blood mononuclear cells. Every receptor here comes from a human donor with common variable immunodeficiency.

This clone was seen at least ten times. Coverage ceases 3 residues before the CDR3 finishes, and the germline J gene fills in the end. The chain couples TRBV19 to TRBJ2-1, with 8 bases that match TRBD2. CDR1 and CDR2 (germline): LNHDA, SQIVND (reference sequence). The CDR3 covers 15 residues. V shed 7 bases and J 8 bases; nucleotides not matched to a gene: 13. This CDR3 reads CASNQMAGGLYEQFF. Partial CDR3 DNA: TGTGCCAGTAATCAAATGGCGGGAGGTTTATATGAG.

Comment on this clone: The junction departs from germline at one end; a sequencing error may be responsible. The CDR3 extends 3 residues past the end of the read, so its final part is completed from the germline J gene. The V and J genes are TRBV19 and TRBJ1-2, with no clear D. CDR3 length: 15 amino acids. The germline CDR1 and CDR2 sequences are LNHDA and SQIVND (reference sequence). The covered CDR3 bases are TGTGCCAGTAGTCCCCGACAAATAGTTGGCTATAGC. This codes for CASSPRQIVGYS. The full-length CDR3 reads as CASSPRQIVGYSYTF.

In its sample, this clone was seen many times. Read coverage stops 3 residues before the CDR3 terminus; the germline J gene supplies the remainder. The chain employs TRBV11-2 and TRBJ1-2; D possibly corresponds to TRBD1 (6 bases). Trimming shortened V by 1 base and J by 6 bases, and 12 bases separated the two germline ends. The CDR3 covers 14 residues. CDR1 is SGHAT and CDR2 is FQNNGV in the germline V gene. The part of the CDR3 DNA that was read is TGTGCCAGCAGCTTAGGTTTCGCAGGGGATGGC. Residues: CASSLGFAGDG. The full CDR3 sequence reads CASSLGFAGDGYTF.

This clone was observed many times. The read stops 3 residues short of the end of the CDR3; the missing end is completed from the germline J gene. This chain links TRBV2 with TRBJ2-2; the match to TRBD1 covers 10 bases. From germline, CDR1 is SNHLY and CDR2 FYNNEI. This CDR3 comprises 16 residues. The V segment lost 7 bases and the J segment 7 bases; nucleotides outside the gene matches: 12. The CDR3 here is CASKKQGTGAVGELFF. The CDR3 DNA, read in part, is TGTGCCAGCAAGAAGCAAGGGACAGGGGCGGTCGGGGAG.

This clone was found many times. The CDR3 goes on 3 residues after the read ends, and that part is filled in from the germline J gene. This chain connects TRBV28 to TRBJ1-2, with a possible D match to TRBD1 (6 bases). This CDR3 spans 17 amino acids. Germline loops: CDR1 MDHEN, CDR2 SYDVKM. Trimming stripped 1 base from V and 3 bases from J, with 18 bases between. CDR3 region: CASSLFRGSQKDYGYTF. CDR3 DNA, as far as it was read: TGTGCCAGCAGTTTATTCAGGGGTTCTCAGAAGGACTATGGC.

This clone showed up many times. The read is 3 residues too short to cover the CDR3 end, so that end is filled in from the germline J gene. This rearrangement joins TRBV2 to TRBJ1-5; D is possibly TRBD1 (5 bases). The CDR3 has 18 residues. V was clipped by 3 bases and J by 0 bases, with 18 bases between them. CDR1 is SNHLY and CDR2 is FYNNEI in the germline V gene. The sequenced part of the CDR3 DNA is TGTGCCAGCAGTGATACTCGGGTTGGGGGGTATAGCAATCAGCCC. It specifies CASSDTRVGGYSNQP. The CDR3 in full is CASSDTRVGGYSNQPQHF.

In its sample, this clone is medium-sized. The observed sequence ends 3 residues before the CDR3 terminus, with the missing tail filled in from the germline J gene. The J gene is TRBJ1-3, the V gene TRBV20-1, with D possibly matching TRBD1 (5 bases). The germline gives CDR1 DFQATT, CDR2 SNEGSKA (reference sequence). This CDR3 spans 15 amino acids. Trimming removed 6 bases at V and 0 bases at J, with 15 bases between. The CDR3 loop reads CSAQDSSLSGNTIYF. The CDR3 DNA, read in part, is TGCAGTGCACAAGACAGTTCCCTCTCTGGAAACACC.

This clone showed up many times. The observed sequence ends 3 residues before the CDR3 terminus, with the missing tail filled in from the germline J gene. The chain has TRBV19 and TRBJ1-5; D may be TRBD1 (6 bases). The CDR3 extends over 13 amino acids. V dropped 8 bases and J dropped 3 bases, with 11 bases sitting between them. Per the germline V gene, CDR1 is LNHDA and CDR2 is SQIVND (reference sequence). The sequenced CDR3 bases are TGTGCCAGTTCCGGGACACTCAATCAGCCC. It specifies CASSGTLNQP. The full CDR3 protein reads CASSGTLNQPQHF.

Within the sample, this clone is medium-sized. The CDR3 end is not reached by the read, which stops 3 residues before it; the germline J gene fills it in. The chain couples TRBV10-3 to TRBJ2-1, with 11 bases matching TRBD2. The CDR3 covers 15 residues. V was clipped by 4 bases and J by 6 bases; unmatched bases: 5. Germline CDR1 is ENHRY and CDR2 is SYGVKD. CDR3 sequence reads: CAISALAGVLNEQFF. CDR3 bases read: TGTGCCATCAGTGCACTAGCGGGAGTCCTCAATGAG.

About this clone: The read ends 3 residues early relative to the CDR3; the germline J gene fills the gap. This chain joins TRBV2 and TRBJ1-1, with a weak D call TRBD1 (6 bases). Deletions cut 0 bases from V and 4 bases from J, with 18 bases between. CDR3 length: 17 residues. Germline CDR1 and CDR2: SNHLY and FYNNEI. Partial CDR3 DNA: TGTGCCAGCAGTGAAGCGTTAGGCGAGGGGGGGGTCACTGAA. Amino acids: CASSEALGEGGVTE. The CDR3 reads in full as CASSEALGEGGVTEAFF.

This clone has at least ten counts. The read gets to within 3 residues of the CDR3 end, and the germline J gene fills in the rest. J is TRBJ1-4 and V is TRBV20-1, with 8 bases lining up with TRBD1. The V and J ends lost 5 bases and 8 bases, in that order; junction bases with no gene match: 4. Germline V gives CDR1 DFQATT, CDR2 SNEGSKA (reference sequence). This CDR3 has 12 amino acids. This CDR3 is CSAPTGVEKLFF. The CDR3 bases that were read are TGCAGTGCTCCGACAGGGGTAGAAAAA.

Judged by abundance, this clone is medium-sized. The read is 3 residues too short to cover the CDR3 end, so that end is filled in from the germline J gene. V and J are TRBV9 and TRBJ2-3; 13 bases are shared with TRBD2. V shed 2 bases and J 6 bases; nucleotides not matched to a gene: 3. The CDR3 loop spans 15 amino acids. The germline CDR1 and CDR2 sequences are SGDLS and YYNGEE. Incomplete CDR3 DNA: TGTGCCAGCAGCGTTTTGACTAGCGGGAGGGATACG. Translating gives CASSVLTSGRDT. In full, the CDR3 is CASSVLTSGRDTQYF.

This clone came up many times. Read sequence stops 3 residues before the CDR3 end, and the germline J gene provides the missing end. The chain couples TRBV5-1 to TRBJ2-3; 8 nucleotides agree with TRBD2. The V segment lost 4 bases and the J segment 1 base; nucleotides outside the gene matches: 5. Germline CDR1 and CDR2: SGHRS and YFSETQ. This CDR3 is built from 15 residues. CDR3: CASSPGGARTDTQYF. CDR3 bases read: TGCGCCAGCAGCCCGGGGGGGGCTCGCACAGATACG.

The sample holds many counts of this clone. The sequence runs out 3 residues before the end of the CDR3; the remainder is reconstructed from the germline J gene. The chain uses TRBV13 and TRBJ1-6, with 7 bases matching TRBD1. CDR3 length: 15 amino acids. V dropped 5 bases and J dropped 7; count of bases not matched to a gene: 8. The germline CDR1 and CDR2 sequences are PRHDT and FYEKMQ (reference sequence). The CDR3 sequence: CASSNGDSLNSPLHF. The covered CDR3 bases are TGTGCCAGCAGCAACGGGGACAGCCTCAATTCACCC.

This clone appeared many times. The read falls 3 residues short of the CDR3 end, and the missing part is taken from the germline J gene. The chain recombines TRBV15 with TRBJ1-1, with D unresolved. Germline lookup yields CDR1 LNHNV and CDR2 YYDKDF (reference sequence). Trimming removed 3 bases from V and 2 bases from J, with 16 bases in between. This CDR3 has 16 amino acids. Incomplete CDR3 DNA: TGTGCCACCAGCAGGGGCGGGAGCCAGTCTAACACTGAA. It yields the protein CATSRGGSQSNTE. The full CDR3 reads CATSRGGSQSNTEAFF.

A remark on this clone: The read ends 3 residues early relative to the CDR3; the germline J gene fills the gap. The rearrangement links TRBV5-1 to TRBJ1-2; 9 bases are a match to TRBD1. This CDR3 spans 15 amino acids. Germline lookup yields CDR1 SGHRS and CDR2 YFSETQ. Incomplete CDR3 DNA: TGCGCCAGCAGCAATCCTGGACAGGGGAGGGACGGC. This translates into CASSNPGQGRDG. The complete CDR3 sequence is CASSNPGQGRDGYTF.

The sample holds many counts of this clone. The CDR3 end is not reached by the read, which stops 3 residues before it; the germline J gene fills it in. The chain combines TRBV2 with TRBJ2-3; 7 bases are a match to TRBD2. The CDR3 covers 16 residues. Germline CDR1 SNHLY, CDR2 FYNNEI. V shed 1 base and J 2 bases; nucleotides not matched to a gene: 6. The part of the CDR3 DNA that was read is TGTGCCAGCAGTGAAGTGGCGGGAGAGACCACAGATACG. Protein sequence: CASSEVAGETTDT. From start to end, the CDR3 is CASSEVAGETTDTQYF.

In its sample, this clone was seen many times. Read coverage stops 3 residues before the CDR3 terminus; the germline J gene supplies the remainder. This sequence joins TRBV3-1 (or the pseudogene TRBV3-2) and TRBJ1-1, with 7 positions matching TRBD1. The CDR3 is made up of 16 amino acids. V trimming: 4 bases; J trimming: 1 base; junction bases outside the gene matches: 9. Germline V gives CDR1 LGHDT, CDR2 YNNKEL (reference sequence). Incomplete CDR3 DNA: TGTGCCAGCAGCCCGACATTGGGACAGAAGAACACTGAA. Residues: CASSPTLGQKNTE. The whole CDR3 reads CASSPTLGQKNTEAFF.

This clone was recorded many times. The read halts 3 residues ahead of the CDR3 end, with the missing end drawn from the germline J gene. V is TRBV3-1 (or the pseudogene TRBV3-2) and J is TRBJ2-2, with D hard to call. Between the trimmed V and J ends, which lost 0 bases and 2 bases, there was a span of 16 bases. The CDR3 is made up of 18 amino acids. Germline V gene sequence: CDR1 LGHDT, CDR2 YNNKEL (reference sequence). The CDR3 is CASSQDLGRFINTGELFF. The covered CDR3 bases are TGTGCCAGCAGCCAAGATCTGGGCAGGTTTATTAACACCGGGGAG.

A note on this clone: Sequencing ends 3 residues short of the CDR3 end; the germline J gene provides the rest. The chain joins TRBV20-1 to TRBJ2-7, with 8 bases aligning to TRBD2. This CDR3 region has 15 residues. The V segment lost 3 bases and the J segment 0 bases; nucleotides outside the gene matches: 7. CDR1 is DFQATT and CDR2 is SNEGSKA in the germline V gene (reference sequence). The CDR3 spells CSASPTSGSSYEQYF. CDR3 bases read: TGCAGTGCTAGCCCCACTAGCGGTAGCTCCTACGAG.

This clone is judged medium-sized. The read ends 3 residues shy of where the CDR3 ends; the end is completed using the germline J gene. The V call is TRBV30, the J call TRBJ1-2, with 7 bases identical to TRBD1. Germline CDR1 GTSNPN, CDR2 SVGIG (reference sequence). The CDR3 has 15 residues. With V trimmed by 8 bases and J by 2 bases, 14 bases remained unmatched. The CDR3 region is CAHMGQTTPNYGYTF. Partial CDR3 DNA: TGTGCCCACATGGGACAGACGACTCCGAACTATGGC.

This clone appeared many times. Read data end 3 residues before the CDR3 end; the end is taken from the germline J gene. This chain uses TRBV20-1 with TRBJ2-7, with 10 bases fitting TRBD1. This CDR3 has 13 residues. Trimming took 3 bases from V and 4 from J; bases not matched to a gene: 3. Germline lookup yields CDR1 DFQATT and CDR2 SNEGSKA (reference sequence). The CDR3 sequence is CSASRDRGYEQYF. CDR3 DNA (partial): TGCAGTGCTAGTCGGGACAGGGGTTACGAG.

This clone was counted many times. The chain's CDR3 is CASSLLAGGTYEQYF. The CDR3 DNA, read in part, is TGTGCCAGCAGTCTACTAGCGGGGGGAACCTACGAG. The chain recombines TRBV2 with TRBJ2-7; 12 bases fit TRBD2. The CDR3 goes on 3 residues after the read ends, and that part is filled in from the germline J gene. The CDR3 sequence is 15 residues long. V lost 5 bases and J lost 2; bases outside the gene matches: 4. Germline V gives CDR1 SNHLY, CDR2 FYNNEI. The entire variable domain, with the rest obtained from reference TRBV2 and TRBJ2-7, is as follows: EPEVTQTPSHQVTQMGQEVILRCVPISNHLYFYWYRQILGQKVEFLVSFYNNEISEKSEIFDDQFSVERPDGSNFTLKIRSTKLEDSAMYFCASSLLAGGTYEQYFGPGTRLTVT.

This clone was picked up many times. The read terminates 3 residues before the CDR3 end, so the remaining end is supplied by the germline J gene. The chain recombines TRBV5-1 with TRBJ1-2; maybe TRBD1 (6 bases). V dropped 0 bases and J dropped 0 bases, with 9 bases sitting between them. Per the germline V gene, CDR1 is SGHRS and CDR2 is YFSETQ. CDR3 length: 15 amino acids. The CDR3 loop is CASSLGTASNYGYTF. CDR3 DNA, as far as it was read: TGCGCCAGCAGCTTGGGGACAGCGTCTAACTATGGC.

Within the sample, this clone is medium-sized. The read ends 3 residues shy of where the CDR3 ends; the end is completed using the germline J gene. The rearrangement joins TRBV30 to TRBJ1-3, with a tentative D call TRBD1 (5 bases). V was trimmed by 3 bases and J by 2 bases, leaving 8 bases between them. The CDR3 consists of 13 residues. Per the germline V gene, CDR1 is GTSNPN and CDR2 is SVGIG (reference sequence). The CDR3 protein is CAWSGQAGNTIYF. CDR3 DNA, as far as it was read: TGTGCCTGGAGCGGACAAGCTGGAAACACC.

This clone has more than one count but fewer than ten. The read is 3 residues too short to cover the CDR3 end, so that end is filled in from the germline J gene. This same CDR3 is encoded by further DNA sequences in the sample. The chain carries TRBV7-9 and TRBJ1-2; TRBD1 might be the D (5 bases). The CDR3 consists of 14 residues. Germline V gene data show CDR1 as SEHNR and CDR2 as FQNEAQ (reference sequence). Trimming took off 11 bases at V and 2 bases at J, with 18 bases between the two ends. The DNA read from the CDR3 is TGTGCCGGCACCCCGGGGGGGTTGAACTATGGC. Its protein product is CAGTPGGLNYG. The full CDR3 reads CAGTPGGLNYGYTF. Full variable domain (missing parts from reference TRBV7-9 and TRBJ1-2): DTGVSQNPRHKITKRGQNVTFRCDPISEHNRLYWYRQTLGQGPEFLTYFQNEAQLEKSRLLSDRFSAERPKGSFSTLEIQRTEQGDSAMYLCAGTPGGLNYGYTFGSGTRLTVV.

This clone was recorded at least ten times. The CDR3 end is not reached by the read, which stops 3 residues before it; the germline J gene fills it in. This chain joins TRBV30 and TRBJ2-4; tentatively, D is TRBD1 (5 bases). V lost 3 bases to trimming and J lost 6 bases, with 9 bases between them. This CDR3 has 12 amino acids. Germline CDR1 GTSNPN, CDR2 SVGIG (reference sequence). This chain's CDR3 is CAWRQVSNIQYF. The covered CDR3 bases are TGTGCCTGGAGACAGGTCTCAAACATT.

This clone was picked up a small number of times. Read coverage stops 3 residues before the CDR3 terminus; the germline J gene supplies the remainder. This chain joins TRBV19 and TRBJ2-5; no reliable D call. V lost 5 bases and J lost 6, with 13 bases in between. The V gene's germline CDR1 is LNHDA and CDR2 SQIVND (reference sequence). The CDR3 consists of 13 residues. CDR3 bases read: TGTGCCAGTAGTCGATATAGCAATAAGACC. It translates to CASSRYSNKT. The entire CDR3 protein is CASSRYSNKTQYF.

Ten or more counts support this clone. The CDR3 end falls 3 residues outside the read, so it is completed with the germline J gene. J is TRBJ2-5 and V is TRBV18, with 7 bases matching TRBD1. The CDR3 extends over 15 amino acids. The trim removed 0 bases at V and 2 bases at J, leaving 3 bases unmatched. Per germline, CDR1 KGHSH and CDR2 LQKENI. The covered CDR3 bases are TGTGCCAGCTCACCACCCCCAGGGGGACAAGAGACC. Encoded protein: CASSPPPGGQET. The full-length CDR3 reads as CASSPPPGGQETQYF.

On this clone itself: The read terminates 3 residues before the CDR3 end, so the remaining end is supplied by the germline J gene. The chain carries TRBV29-1 and TRBJ2-7; perhaps TRBD1 as D (6 bases). Germline lookup yields CDR1 SQVTM and CDR2 ANQGSEA. Trimming removed 5 bases at V and 3 bases at J, with 17 bases between. CDR3 size: 14 residues. The CDR3 bases that were read are TGCAGCGTTTCTGGGGGCAGTTCCCGCTACGAG. It encodes CSVSGGSSRYE. The full CDR3 protein is CSVSGGSSRYEQYF.